One TCR beta chain is described in this entry. The target of this receptor is not known. No clone much larger than this one lies a single base away; base qualities are absent. The data are from a study of control samples from healthy donors and cancer patients (dated by TCRdb to the early 2020s). The receptor library was made with the immunoSEQ multiplex PCR assay. As stored in TCRdb, this immuneACCESS dataset retains in-frame rearrangements with V and J assigned. A fraction of the clones does not appear; measured against another copy, unresolved V genes explain less than half of the discrepancy, and the remainder lacks a known reason. The sample table contains roughly 88,000 clones; only one count was recorded for more than 85% of them. Over 0.85% of the sample goes to the ten largest clones. The junction carries 7 bases between V and J, which are trimmed by 3 bases and 5 bases respectively. From cysteine to phenylalanine, the CDR3 is 13 amino acids long. Kept here is only the CDR3 DNA, which spans 39 bases and is read in frame from base 1. CDR1 and CDR2, per the germline V gene (reference sequence), are LNHDA and SQIVND.

This receptor was obtained from a woman aged 25 to 39 in good health. This chain joins TRBV19 to TRBJ2-2; too little of a D gene remains to name it. Material for sequencing was blood. The DNA is as follows: TGTGCCAGTAGTATGCGGCAGACCGGGGAGCTGTTTTTT. It encodes CASSMRQTGELFF.